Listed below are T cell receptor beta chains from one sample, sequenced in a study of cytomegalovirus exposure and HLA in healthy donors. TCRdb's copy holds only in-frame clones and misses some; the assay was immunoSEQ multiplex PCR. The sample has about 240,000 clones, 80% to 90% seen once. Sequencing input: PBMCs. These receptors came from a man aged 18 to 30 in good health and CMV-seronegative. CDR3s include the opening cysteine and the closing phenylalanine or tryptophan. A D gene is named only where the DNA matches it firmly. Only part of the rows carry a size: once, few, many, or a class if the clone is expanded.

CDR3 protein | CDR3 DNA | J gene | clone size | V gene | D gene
CASSIGGFYEQYF | TGTGCCAGTAGTATAGGCGGATTCTACGAGCAGTACTTC | TRBJ2-7 | few | TRBV19 | -
CASSLLVLNTEAFF | TGTGCCAGCAGCTTACTAGTCTTGAACACTGAAGCTTTCTTT | TRBJ1-1 | - | TRBV7-2 | -
CASRKYPGVNTIYF | TGTGCCAGCAGGAAATACCCAGGGGTCAACACCATATATTTT | TRBJ1-3 | - | TRBV6-1 | -
CASSLDAGKTEAFF | TGCGCCAGCAGCTTGGACGCAGGGAAGACTGAAGCTTTCTTT | TRBJ1-1 | few | TRBV5-1 | -
CASRSRTDHTYSNQPQHF | TGTGCCAGCAGATCCCGGACAGACCATACTTATAGCAATCAGCCCCAGCATTTT | TRBJ1-5 | - | TRBV27 | -
CATSRDWGEKTQYF | TGTGCCACCAGCAGAGATTGGGGGGAAAAGACCCAGTACTTC | TRBJ2-5 | - | TRBV15 | -
CASSERAQPQHF | TGTGCCAGCAGTGAGCGGGCTCAGCCCCAGCATTTT | TRBJ1-5 | - | TRBV6-1 | -
CASRRVGGELFF | TGTGCCAGCAGGAGGGTTGGCGGGGAGCTGTTTTTT | TRBJ2-2 | - | TRBV2 | -
CASSPNRYTGVRELFF | TGTGCCAGCAGTCCGAACCGGTATACCGGAGTTCGGGAGCTGTTTTTT | TRBJ2-2 | - | TRBV28 | -
CASSADRGLGGYTF | TGTGCCAGTAGTGCGGACAGGGGGCTAGGTGGCTACACCTTC | TRBJ1-2 | many | TRBV19 | TRBD1
CASSQAEGEQFF | TGCGCCAGCAGCCAAGCGGAGGGTGAGCAGTTCTTC | TRBJ2-1 | - | TRBV4-3 | -
CASSSGLPATQYF | TGTGCCAGCAGTTCGGGACTCCCGGCGACCCAGTACTTC | TRBJ2-5 | - | TRBV6-5 | -
CASSPRLSPKETQYF | TGTGCCAGCAGTCCGAGGCTCTCACCCAAAGAGACCCAGTACTTC | TRBJ2-5 | - | TRBV28 | -
CASSLSGPYYEQYF | TGTGCCAGCAGCCTCTCTGGGCCCTACTACGAGCAGTACTTC | TRBJ2-7 | - | TRBV14 | -
CASSPQGTTGNTIYF | TGTGCCAGCAGCCCACAGGGGACAACTGGAAACACCATATATTTT | TRBJ1-3 | - | TRBV7-2 | TRBD1
CASSLVREAFF | TGTGCCAGCAGCTTAGTCAGGGAAGCTTTCTTT | TRBJ1-1 | - | TRBV7-9 | -
CASSGISGGHYEQYF | TGTGCCAGCAGTGGGATCTCGGGTGGCCACTACGAGCAGTACTTC | TRBJ2-7 | few | TRBV2 | -
CASSYGGAGAETQYF | TGTGCCAGCAGTTACGGCGGGGCTGGGGCAGAGACCCAGTACTTC | TRBJ2-5 | few | TRBV6-6 | -
CASSLRSGGTTGELFF | TGTGCCAGCTCCTTAAGGAGCGGGGGTACCACCGGGGAGCTGTTTTTT | TRBJ2-2 | - | TRBV7-9 | TRBD2